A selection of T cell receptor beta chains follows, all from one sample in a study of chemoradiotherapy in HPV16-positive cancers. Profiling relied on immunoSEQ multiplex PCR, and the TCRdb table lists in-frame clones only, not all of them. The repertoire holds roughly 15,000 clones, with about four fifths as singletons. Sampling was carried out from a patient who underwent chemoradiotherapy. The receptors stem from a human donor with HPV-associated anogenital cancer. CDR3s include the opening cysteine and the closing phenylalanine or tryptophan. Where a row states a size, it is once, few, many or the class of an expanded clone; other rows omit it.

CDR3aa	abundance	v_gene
CASSPGSGRAGEQFF	-	TRBV5-4
CAWGGTSYEQYF	-	TRBV30
CASSPGDRLNTEAFF	-	TRBV25-1
CASSLAGDPLGNTIYF	-	TRBV5-1
CASRFGQGAYEQYF	-	TRBV6-6
CASSNDRDQPQHF	-	TRBV6-1
CAWSVDSGGPYEQYF	-	TRBV30
CASSLTGDNEQFF	-	TRBV7-3
CASRAGVPANYGYTF	-	TRBV7-9
CASSSASGTWELFF	-	TRBV7-2
CASSIAGGAHEQYF	-	TRBV19
CASSNYRAGANVLTF	-	TRBV19
CATSRDLSRGHTDTQYF	-	TRBV15
CASSLERWLAGGRGTGELFF	few	TRBV11-3
CASSYVPRETQYF	-	TRBV6-5
CASSLEAGVSTGELFF	-	TRBV13
CASSNGAIEPQHF	-	TRBV6-5
CASSGYRGQDTQYF	-	TRBV6-1
CSVGGFGELFF	-	TRBV29-1
CASSHTWKVGGYGYTF	-	TRBV14
CAGGTRGSYGYTF	-	TRBV13
CVSSSRDGYGYTF	-	TRBV5-5
CASSLLRGAVSYNEQFF	-	TRBV4-1
CASSFAGQGRRTEAFF	-	TRBV7-2
CAINRGQDTQYF	-	TRBV10-3
CAISSGLAGQETQYF	-	TRBV10-3
CASSRRGRNQPQHF	-	TRBV21-1
CASSFRQLSYGYTF	-	TRBV5-5
CASKGDTEAFF	-	TRBV6-6